This paragraph reports one TCR beta chain. This entry is derived from a study of control samples from healthy donors and cancer patients. This CDR3 contains 14 residues. Unmatched junction bases numbered 7, after V lost 7 bases and J lost 2 bases. The germline CDR1 and CDR2 sequences are MNHEY and SVGAGI. The assay was immunoSEQ multiplex PCR, and TCRdb's table has in-frame clones only and misses some. The repertoire includes some 170,000 clones, around 94% of them detected once, and 14% sits in the top ten. The chain uses TRBV6-5 and TRBJ1-2; TRBD1 agrees at 7 bases. Sequenced: PBMCs. The sequence was obtained from a man aged 60 to 75 with colorectal cancer. The CDR3 coding sequence is TGTGCCAGCACCGTGGGACAGATCAACTATGGCTACACCTTC. Its protein product is CASTVGQINYGYTF.